This T cell receptor (beta chain) was documented in a study of shared clonotypes between healthy human individuals. Profiled with immunoSEQ multiplex PCR; TCRdb holds only in-frame clones, not every one. The top ten clones hold 0.055% to 0.07% of a sample with hundreds of thousands of clones, approximately 97% of them seen once. Both subsets, CD45RA+ naive and CD45RA-negative memory, were split from the CD4+ cells. Germline CDR1 SGHAT, CDR2 FQNNGV. V was trimmed by 5 bases and J by 8 bases, leaving 15 bases between them. This CDR3 comprises 13 residues. The specimen sequenced was naive CD4+ T cells sorted from blood. Subset noted: CD45RA+ positively selected. The V gene is TRBV11-2, the J gene TRBJ1-2; D call uncertain. This receptor was obtained from a woman in her twenties or thirties in good health. CDR3: CASSAGLGGGYTF. The CDR3 nucleotides are TGTGCCAGCAGCGCTGGACTCGGTGGGGGCTACACCTTC.